This T cell receptor beta chain was sequenced during a study of blood T cell repertoires in COVID-19 (dated by TCRdb to 2019 to 2021). Turning to the overall study: Collaborator samples came from the United States, Italy and Spain and covered acute and convalescent phases of COVID-19. The material from the prospective study consisted of cDNA or gDNA derived from T cells, B-cell-depleted T cells, or PBMCs. Subjects who had been exposed to COVID-19, were actively infected with it, or had recovered from it provided the deeply sampled blood TCRbeta repertoires that made up the dataset. A freely available public database, intended as a resource for researchers studying the immune response to SARS-CoV-2, is where the repertoires were released. Samples were obtained from the ongoing ImmuneRACE study (first 160 participants) and from 1,254 subjects provided by 6 global collaborators. A de-identified subject ID, COVID-19 status, age in years and sex were almost always included in the sample metadata. Where available, HLA class I and class II types were taken from metadata supplied by the sample provider and were not determined by assay-based typing.

General conclusions and limits of the study: How much clinical and demographic metadata was included differed by source and by participant, and the metadata was provided uncurated.

In regard to this clone: What antigen it recognizes has not been identified. There are no base qualities to consult, and no much larger clone falls within one base.

Relative to germline, V is missing 4 bases and J is missing 0 bases, with 8 bases of the junction outside any gene match. The germline V gene provides CDR1 SGHRS and CDR2 YFSETQ. Measured from the cysteine to the phenylalanine, the CDR3 is 17 residues long. The retained sequence is limited to the CDR3, 51 bases, with the frame set at the first base. Collaborating institutions collected whole blood in K2EDTA tubes following their own protocols. For TCRbeta analysis, collaborators shipped samples in one of three forms: frozen whole blood, isolated PBMCs, or DNA extracted from either of those sample types. TCRbeta CDR3 regions were amplified from genomic DNA by means of the immunoSEQ Assay, a bias-controlled multiplex PCR. In the source study's methods: The number of nucleated cells in each sample was estimated from the amplification of reference gene primers within the assay. To quantify the absolute abundance of each unique TCRbeta CDR3 rearrangement, sequence reads were collapsed and filtered. For each sample, productive Simpson clonality was calculated by taking the square root of Simpson's diversity index across productive rearrangements. Imported from immuneACCESS, the table was reduced by TCRdb to in-frame sequences with V and J called. These copies leave out some clones; in studies compared against another copy, an unresolved V gene accounts for under half, and the cause of the remainder is not known. V, J and clone size derive from that table, while D and trimming were established from the DNA sequence. Here the sample has about 260,000 clones; approximately 86% occur a single time. The ten top clones hold over 1.5% of the sample.

What was sequenced was peripheral blood. The rearrangement joined TRBV5-1 to TRBJ1-2; TRBD1 agrees with 11 junctional bases. The TCR comes from a young man with active or convalescent COVID-19. CDR3 loop: CASSPGQGALANYGYTF. The DNA reads as follows: TGCGCCAGCAGCCCAGGACAGGGGGCGTTAGCTAACTATGGCTACACCTTC.